The present TCR beta chain was sequenced within a study of long-term antiretroviral therapy in people with HIV. Study-level points and caveats: Unavailable data included ART adherence, viral resistance and therapy changes (switches in treatment).

At the survey level, the v3.0 immunoSEQ assay was run. Here immunoSEQ multiplex PCR was the method, and the copy in TCRdb shows in-frame clones only, minus some. The sample shows over 30,000 clones, roughly 83% of them seen only once. Remarks on this clone: No antigen is known for it.

CDR1 is SGHRS and CDR2 is YFSETQ in the germline V gene. The ends were cut back, 4 bases at V and 2 bases at J, with 18 bases in the middle. This CDR3 spans 17 amino acids. The sequence was obtained from a man aged 18 to 30 with HIV. This sample comprised unsorted PBMCs, obtained 1.9 years after starting antiretroviral therapy. The chain recombines TRBV5-1 with TRBJ1-4, with a possible D match to TRBD1 (5 bases). The CDR3, as DNA: TGCGCCAGCAGCGTGACCCCCAGGGTGGGGACTAATGAAAAACTGTTTTTT. It encodes CASSVTPRVGTNEKLFF.